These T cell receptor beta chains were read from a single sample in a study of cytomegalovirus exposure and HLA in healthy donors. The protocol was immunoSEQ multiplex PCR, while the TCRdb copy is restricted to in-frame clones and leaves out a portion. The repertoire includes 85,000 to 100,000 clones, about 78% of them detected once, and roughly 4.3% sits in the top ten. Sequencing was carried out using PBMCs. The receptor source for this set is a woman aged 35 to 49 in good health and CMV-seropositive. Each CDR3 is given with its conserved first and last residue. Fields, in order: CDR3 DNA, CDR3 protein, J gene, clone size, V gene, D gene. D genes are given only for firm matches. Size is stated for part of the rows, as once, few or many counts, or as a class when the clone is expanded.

cdr3_nt: TGTGCCAGCCAGGGGATAGATCAGCCCCAGCATTTT; cdr3_aa: CASQGIDQPQHF; j_call: TRBJ1-5; clone_size: .; v_call: TRBV2; d_call: .
cdr3_nt: TGTGCCACCAGCAGAGTGGACACTAGCACAGATACGCAGTATTTT; cdr3_aa: CATSRVDTSTDTQYF; j_call: TRBJ2-3; clone_size: .; v_call: TRBV15; d_call: .
cdr3_nt: TGTGCCAGCAGTTCAGCGGGAGGGCCTTTTAACGGGGAGCTGTTTTTT; cdr3_aa: CASSSAGGPFNGELFF; j_call: TRBJ2-2; clone_size: once; v_call: TRBV28; d_call: TRBD2
cdr3_nt: TGCAGCGTTCGAAGAGGCTCTTTCACAGATACGCAGTATTTT; cdr3_aa: CSVRRGSFTDTQYF; j_call: TRBJ2-3; clone_size: .; v_call: TRBV29-1; d_call: .
cdr3_nt: TGTGCCAGCTCACCAACAGGGATGCCCTACGAGCAGTACTTC; cdr3_aa: CASSPTGMPYEQYF; j_call: TRBJ2-7; clone_size: .; v_call: TRBV18; d_call: .
cdr3_nt: TGCAGCGTACACCCTAGCGGGAGGCCTGACCCGGGGGAGCTGTTTTTT; cdr3_aa: CSVHPSGRPDPGELFF; j_call: TRBJ2-2; clone_size: few; v_call: TRBV29-1; d_call: TRBD2
cdr3_nt: TGCGCCAGCAGCTTGGTTAGCGGGAGTACGAACGAGCAGTACTTC; cdr3_aa: CASSLVSGSTNEQYF; j_call: TRBJ2-7; clone_size: once; v_call: TRBV5-1; d_call: TRBD2
cdr3_nt: TGTTCCAGCAGCCCTAGCTCCTACGAGCAGTACTTC; cdr3_aa: CSSSPSSYEQYF; j_call: TRBJ2-7; clone_size: once; v_call: TRBV7-9; d_call: .
cdr3_nt: TGTGCCAGTAGTAAACAGGGGGCCTGGGGTGAGCAGTACTTC; cdr3_aa: CASSKQGAWGEQYF; j_call: TRBJ2-7; clone_size: once; v_call: TRBV19; d_call: TRBD1
cdr3_nt: TGTGCCAGCACATTGACAGGGGCCCCCGGGGAGCTGTTTTTT; cdr3_aa: CASTLTGAPGELFF; j_call: TRBJ2-2; clone_size: .; v_call: TRBV28; d_call: TRBD1
cdr3_nt: TGTGCCAGCAGCCCGGGACAGATACTTAACTATGGCTACACCTTC; cdr3_aa: CASSPGQILNYGYTF; j_call: TRBJ1-2; clone_size: .; v_call: TRBV7-3; d_call: TRBD1
cdr3_nt: TGTGCCATCACCGGACAGGAGTATGGCTACACCTTC; cdr3_aa: CAITGQEYGYTF; j_call: TRBJ1-2; clone_size: .; v_call: TRBV10-3; d_call: TRBD1
cdr3_nt: TGTGCCAGCAGTGTTGCAGGGACCTACGAGCAGTACTTC; cdr3_aa: CASSVAGTYEQYF; j_call: TRBJ2-7; clone_size: .; v_call: TRBV27; d_call: .
cdr3_nt: TGTGCCAGCAGCTTACTTCCGTGGGCGGGAGAGGGGGGAAGCTCCTACGAGCAGTACTTC; cdr3_aa: CASSLLPWAGEGGSSYEQYF; j_call: TRBJ2-7; clone_size: few; v_call: TRBV7-6; d_call: .
cdr3_nt: TGTGCCAGCAGCGTAACGCTGGAGACTAGCCCCTATGAGCAGTTCTTC; cdr3_aa: CASSVTLETSPYEQFF; j_call: TRBJ2-1; clone_size: .; v_call: TRBV9; d_call: TRBD2
cdr3_nt: TGTGCCAGCAGCTTAGCGTTGGGGGAGGCTGGGGCCAACGTCCTGACTTTC; cdr3_aa: CASSLALGEAGANVLTF; j_call: TRBJ2-6; clone_size: .; v_call: TRBV7-9; d_call: .
cdr3_nt: TGCGCCAGCCAAGCGGGAGTTGGGACCTACGAGCAGTACTTC; cdr3_aa: CASQAGVGTYEQYF; j_call: TRBJ2-7; clone_size: .; v_call: TRBV5-1; d_call: TRBD2
cdr3_nt: TGTGCCACCAGCAAGGGCGGGACTAAACAAGAGACCCAGTACTTC; cdr3_aa: CATSKGGTKQETQYF; j_call: TRBJ2-5; clone_size: .; v_call: TRBV15; d_call: TRBD2
cdr3_nt: TGTGCCAGCTTGGCTAGCGAGCAGTTCTTC; cdr3_aa: CASLASEQFF; j_call: TRBJ2-1; clone_size: .; v_call: TRBV2; d_call: .
cdr3_nt: TGTGCCAGTAGTACCAGACTAGCTTCAGATACGCAGTATTTT; cdr3_aa: CASSTRLASDTQYF; j_call: TRBJ2-3; clone_size: .; v_call: TRBV19; d_call: TRBD2
cdr3_nt: TGTTCCAGCAGCTCTGGGGGGGGCGACTACGAGCAGTACTTC; cdr3_aa: CSSSSGGGDYEQYF; j_call: TRBJ2-7; clone_size: .; v_call: TRBV7-9; d_call: .
cdr3_nt: TGTGCCAGCAGCGTCGACCCAGGGACTAGCGGCCTCACCGGGGAGCTGTTTTTT; cdr3_aa: CASSVDPGTSGLTGELFF; j_call: TRBJ2-2; clone_size: few; v_call: TRBV9; d_call: TRBD2
cdr3_nt: TGTGCCAGCAGCCGCCGGACAGGGGCGTACAATGAGCAGTTCTTC; cdr3_aa: CASSRRTGAYNEQFF; j_call: TRBJ2-1; clone_size: once; v_call: TRBV11-1; d_call: TRBD1
cdr3_nt: TGTGCCAGCAGCCAATTCATAGCGGTCCTTAACACCGGGGAGCTGTTTTTT; cdr3_aa: CASSQFIAVLNTGELFF; j_call: TRBJ2-2; clone_size: .; v_call: TRBV7-9; d_call: .
cdr3_nt: TGTGCCAGCAGTGAAGTAGCTTCTAACTATGGCTACACCTTC; cdr3_aa: CASSEVASNYGYTF; j_call: TRBJ1-2; clone_size: .; v_call: TRBV2; d_call: .
cdr3_nt: TGCGCCAGCAGCCAAGTCGGGACAGCGACTTACAATGAGCAGTTCTTC; cdr3_aa: CASSQVGTATYNEQFF; j_call: TRBJ2-1; clone_size: .; v_call: TRBV4-1; d_call: TRBD1
cdr3_nt: TGTGCCATCGGGGGGGGCGGAGAGACCCAGTACTTC; cdr3_aa: CAIGGGGETQYF; j_call: TRBJ2-5; clone_size: once; v_call: TRBV10-3; d_call: .
cdr3_nt: TGCGCCAGCAGCTCTCCGGGACAGGGGGGGAGCTACACCTTC; cdr3_aa: CASSSPGQGGSYTF; j_call: TRBJ1-2; clone_size: .; v_call: TRBV5-1; d_call: TRBD1
cdr3_nt: TGCGCCAGCAGCCGTCATCCTAGCGGGGGGGAGCTGTTTTTT; cdr3_aa: CASSRHPSGGELFF; j_call: TRBJ2-2; clone_size: .; v_call: TRBV4-1; d_call: TRBD2
cdr3_nt: TGTGCCAGCAGCTTTTCTAGCGGGAGTCGGGATGAGCAGTTCTTC; cdr3_aa: CASSFSSGSRDEQFF; j_call: TRBJ2-1; clone_size: once; v_call: TRBV13; d_call: TRBD2
cdr3_nt: TGTGCCAGCAGCTTGGGACTAGCGGGAGGGCCGATGGAGACCCAGTACTTC; cdr3_aa: CASSLGLAGGPMETQYF; j_call: TRBJ2-5; clone_size: .; v_call: TRBV7-6; d_call: TRBD2
cdr3_nt: TGTGCCAGCAGTTTAACGGGACAATACTACGAGCAGTACTTC; cdr3_aa: CASSLTGQYYEQYF; j_call: TRBJ2-7; clone_size: .; v_call: TRBV28; d_call: .
cdr3_nt: TGTGCCAGCAGCAGGACTAGCGGGACCTACGAGCAGTACTTC; cdr3_aa: CASSRTSGTYEQYF; j_call: TRBJ2-7; clone_size: .; v_call: TRBV7-6; d_call: TRBD2
cdr3_nt: TGTGCCAGCGACAGGGGGCGGGGGACTGAAGCTTTCTTT; cdr3_aa: CASDRGRGTEAFF; j_call: TRBJ1-1; clone_size: .; v_call: TRBV9; d_call: TRBD1
cdr3_nt: TGCGCCAGCAGCCAAGAAGGGACAGGGCCTTACAATGAGCAGTTCTTC; cdr3_aa: CASSQEGTGPYNEQFF; j_call: TRBJ2-1; clone_size: .; v_call: TRBV4-1; d_call: TRBD1
cdr3_nt: TGTGCCACCAGGCCGGGACATACCGATCAGCCCCAGCATTTT; cdr3_aa: CATRPGHTDQPQHF; j_call: TRBJ1-5; clone_size: .; v_call: TRBV15; d_call: .
cdr3_nt: TGTGCCAGCAGCCTAAATCATGGGGACAGGGTCAAGTACTTC; cdr3_aa: CASSLNHGDRVKYF; j_call: TRBJ2-7; clone_size: .; v_call: TRBV7-3; d_call: TRBD1
cdr3_nt: TGTGCCAGCAGGTTGGGACAGAGAGAGACCCAGTACTTC; cdr3_aa: CASRLGQRETQYF; j_call: TRBJ2-5; clone_size: .; v_call: TRBV6-5; d_call: TRBD1
cdr3_nt: TGTGCCAGCAGCTTTTCTAGCGGGATGAAGTTCTTC; cdr3_aa: CASSFSSGMKFF; j_call: TRBJ2-1; clone_size: .; v_call: TRBV13; d_call: TRBD2
cdr3_nt: TGTGCCAGCAGCTTATTTCCGGGATCGCCCTACGAGCAGTACTTC; cdr3_aa: CASSLFPGSPYEQYF; j_call: TRBJ2-7; clone_size: few; v_call: TRBV7-9; d_call: .
cdr3_nt: TGTGCCAGCAGTGGCCAGGACACAGATACGCAGTATTTT; cdr3_aa: CASSGQDTDTQYF; j_call: TRBJ2-3; clone_size: .; v_call: TRBV6-4; d_call: .
cdr3_nt: TGTGCCAGCAGCTTAGCGCCTAGCGGGAAACCCAACAATGAGCAGTTCTTC; cdr3_aa: CASSLAPSGKPNNEQFF; j_call: TRBJ2-1; clone_size: .; v_call: TRBV7-6; d_call: TRBD2
cdr3_nt: TGTGCCAGCAGTGAAGCGGGGCAGCAGTATGGCTACACCTTC; cdr3_aa: CASSEAGQQYGYTF; j_call: TRBJ1-2; clone_size: .; v_call: TRBV6-1; d_call: .
cdr3_nt: TGTGCCAGCAGCGTAGTCAACGGGGAGCTGTTTTTT; cdr3_aa: CASSVVNGELFF; j_call: TRBJ2-2; clone_size: .; v_call: TRBV9; d_call: .
cdr3_nt: TGTGCCAGCAGCTTAGACGGGGAGACCCAGTACTTC; cdr3_aa: CASSLDGETQYF; j_call: TRBJ2-5; clone_size: .; v_call: TRBV11-3; d_call: .
cdr3_nt: TGTGCCAGTAGGGACAGGCTAAACTATGGCTACACCTTC; cdr3_aa: CASRDRLNYGYTF; j_call: TRBJ1-2; clone_size: .; v_call: TRBV19; d_call: TRBD1
cdr3_nt: TGTGCCAGCAGGGATACGGACAGGGGGACTAACTATGGCTACACCTTC; cdr3_aa: CASRDTDRGTNYGYTF; j_call: TRBJ1-2; clone_size: .; v_call: TRBV28; d_call: TRBD1
cdr3_nt: TGTGCCAGCAGCTCACCGGGACTAGCGGGAAACATTCAGTACTTC; cdr3_aa: CASSSPGLAGNIQYF; j_call: TRBJ2-4; clone_size: once; v_call: TRBV5-4; d_call: TRBD2
cdr3_nt: TGCGCCAGCAGCCAAGATCCCCTAGCGGGAGGATACCCCTACGAGCAGTACTTC; cdr3_aa: CASSQDPLAGGYPYEQYF; j_call: TRBJ2-7; clone_size: .; v_call: TRBV4-1; d_call: TRBD2
cdr3_nt: TGTGCCAGCAGCCCCTCCGGCGGGACCCAAGAGACCCAGTACTTC; cdr3_aa: CASSPSGGTQETQYF; j_call: TRBJ2-5; clone_size: .; v_call: TRBV11-1; d_call: .
cdr3_nt: TGTGCCATCTCTAGCGGAGAGGGTGAGACCCAGTACTTC; cdr3_aa: CAISSGEGETQYF; j_call: TRBJ2-5; clone_size: .; v_call: TRBV10-3; d_call: TRBD2
cdr3_nt: TGTGCCAGCTCACCTTTCCCACAGGGAGGGTTGAACACTGAAGCTTTCTTT; cdr3_aa: CASSPFPQGGLNTEAFF; j_call: TRBJ1-1; clone_size: few; v_call: TRBV18; d_call: .
cdr3_nt: TGTGCCAGCAGGGGAATCGGGACAGGGGGCTTTCAAGAGACCCAGTACTTC; cdr3_aa: CASRGIGTGGFQETQYF; j_call: TRBJ2-5; clone_size: .; v_call: TRBV2; d_call: TRBD1
cdr3_nt: TGCGCCAGCAGACCTGGACAGGGGGTCTCTGGGGCCAACGTCCTGACTTTC; cdr3_aa: CASRPGQGVSGANVLTF; j_call: TRBJ2-6; clone_size: .; v_call: TRBV5-1; d_call: TRBD1
cdr3_nt: TGTGCCAGCAGCTCCCCTTTCTTTGATACGCAGTATTTT; cdr3_aa: CASSSPFFDTQYF; j_call: TRBJ2-3; clone_size: .; v_call: TRBV7-3; d_call: .
cdr3_nt: TGTGCCAGTGGGAGTCAGTCCCAAGGGACCCAGTACTTC; cdr3_aa: CASGSQSQGTQYF; j_call: TRBJ2-5; clone_size: .; v_call: TRBV6-1; d_call: .
cdr3_nt: TGTGCCAGTAGTATGAGAAGAACTAGCGGAAATGAGCAGTTCTTC; cdr3_aa: CASSMRRTSGNEQFF; j_call: TRBJ2-1; clone_size: .; v_call: TRBV19; d_call: TRBD2
cdr3_nt: TGTGCCAGCTCACCAGCCCAGGGGTCGAACACCGGGGAGCTGTTTTTT; cdr3_aa: CASSPAQGSNTGELFF; j_call: TRBJ2-2; clone_size: few; v_call: TRBV18; d_call: .
cdr3_nt: TGTGCCAGAAGCTTGGGCAGGGGGCGGGAGACCCAGTACTTC; cdr3_aa: CARSLGRGRETQYF; j_call: TRBJ2-5; clone_size: .; v_call: TRBV5-3; d_call: TRBD1